Each of the 26 T cell receptor beta chains below was sequenced from the same sample in a study of cytomegalovirus exposure and HLA in healthy donors (dated by TCRdb to 2015 to 2018). Library preparation used the immunoSEQ multiplex PCR assay. The multiplex PCR relied on a mix of 60 forward primers for TCR Vbeta segments and 13 reverse primers for TCR Jbeta segments. Imported from immuneACCESS, the table was reduced by TCRdb to in-frame sequences with V and J called. These copies leave out some clones; in studies compared against another copy, an unresolved V gene accounts for under half, and the cause of the remainder is not known. The sample table shows 150,000 to 200,000 clones, and about 81% are seen once. The ten biggest clones cover around 2% of the sample. The sequenced material came from PBMCs. All receptors come from a man in his late teens or twenties in good health and CMV-seronegative.

The genes are TRBV27 and TRBJ2-1; 11 bases are a match to TRBD2. V gave up 4 bases and J gave up 0 bases; unmatched junction bases: 8. Germline CDR1 and CDR2: MNHEY and SMNVEV (reference sequence). The CDR3 is 18 amino acids. CDR3 amino acids: CASSWGLAVSSSYNEQFF. As DNA, the CDR3 is TGTGCCAGCAGTTGGGGACTAGCGGTTTCTAGCTCCTACAATGAGCAGTTCTTC.

This chain connects TRBV7-9 to TRBJ2-7; tentatively, D is TRBD2 (6 bases). Trimming removed 0 bases at V and 5 bases at J, with 11 bases between. From germline, CDR1 is SEHNR and CDR2 FQNEAQ (reference sequence). The CDR3 runs to 14 residues. The CDR3 reads CASSLASRRDEQYF. The CDR3 DNA reads TGTGCCAGCAGCTTAGCATCGAGGAGGGACGAGCAGTACTTC. The entire variable domain, with the rest obtained from reference TRBV7-9 and TRBJ2-7, is as follows: DTGVSQNPRHKITKRGQNVTFRCDPISEHNRLYWYRQTLGQGPEFLTYFQNEAQLEKSRLLSDRFSAERPKGSFSTLEIQRTEQGDSAMYLCASSLASRRDEQYFGPGTRLTVT.

In the case of this clone: At one end the junction does not follow the germline gene, possibly because of a read error. V is TRBV27 and J is TRBJ2-2; 10 bases agree with TRBD2. The CDR3 has 17 amino acids. Germline CDR1 and CDR2: MNHEY and SMNVEV (reference sequence). This chain's CDR3 is CASSLLFTSGNAGELFF. The CDR3 DNA is TGTGCCAGCAGTTTATTGTTTACTAGCGGGAACGCCGGGGAGCTGTTTTTT.

The chain has TRBV2 and TRBJ2-1, with 16 bases matching TRBD2. The CDR3 is 16 residues long. Germline loops: CDR1 SNHLY, CDR2 FYNNEI. J lost 6 bases, V lost 8 bases, and 7 bases had no gene match. The CDR3 DNA reads TGTGCCAGCCTGGGACTAGCGGGGGGGCCGGGCAATGAGCAGTTCTTC. It translates to CASLGLAGGPGNEQFF.

This sequence joins TRBV29-1 and TRBJ2-1, with 12 bases identical to TRBD2. This CDR3 has 14 amino acids. Germline V gene lookup returns CDR1 SQVTM and CDR2 ANQGSEA. V gave up 7 bases and J gave up 1 base; unmatched junction bases: 2. The CDR3 sequence is CSAGTSGSYNEQFF. The DNA of the CDR3 is TGCAGCGCAGGGACTAGCGGGTCCTACAATGAGCAGTTCTTC.

The chain uses TRBV6-6 and TRBJ1-1, with 8 nucleotides matching TRBD1. Losses at the gene ends were 8 bases for V and 5 bases for J; bases not matched to a gene: 7. The CDR3 sequence is 13 residues long. Per germline, CDR1 MNHNY and CDR2 SVGAGI (reference sequence). The DNA of the CDR3 is TGTGCCAGCGACAGGGGCCGTGGGACTGAAGCTTTCTTT. This sequence encodes CASDRGRGTEAFF.

This clone was seen a few times. The CDR3 DNA sequence: TGCGCCAGCAGACAGGGGTACTCGAACACTGAAGCTTTCTTT. Translation: CASRQGYSNTEAFF. The V and J genes are TRBV10-1 and TRBJ1-1; 7 positions agree with TRBD1. J lost 1 base, V lost 6 bases, and 5 bases had no gene match. The CDR3 sequence is 14 residues long. Germline CDR1 WNHNN, CDR2 SYGVQD (reference sequence).

This clone was counted only a few times. The rearrangement joins TRBV7-3 to TRBJ2-6; 7 nucleotides match TRBD1. V shed 3 bases, J shed 4 bases, and the junction held 15 bases outside the gene matches. Germline CDR1 reads SGHTA; CDR2 reads FQGTGA. CDR3 length equals 19 residues. CDR3 in DNA: TGTGCCAGCAGCTTTAACGGACCGGGACAGCGTACGGGGGCCAACGTCCTGACTTTC. Its protein is CASSFNGPGQRTGANVLTF. The whole variable domain, remainder taken from reference TRBV7-3 and TRBJ2-6, is GAGVSQTPSNKVTEKGKYVELRCDPISGHTALYWYRQSLGQGPEFLIYFQGTGAADDSGLPNDRFFAVRPEGSVSTLKIQRTERGDSAVYLCASSFNGPGQRTGANVLTFGAGSRLTVL.

The chain is built from TRBV5-4 and TRBJ2-2; D possibly corresponds to TRBD2 (6 bases). The ends were cut back, 5 bases at V and 7 bases at J, with 18 bases in the middle. The CDR3 sequence is 15 residues long. Per the germline V gene, CDR1 is SGHNT and CDR2 is YYREEE (reference sequence). CDR3 nucleotide sequence: TGTGCCAGCAGTACAGCGGGCAGGGCTAGCGGGGAGCTGTTTTTT. As protein: CASSTAGRASGELFF. Combining the CDR3 with reference TRBV5-4 and TRBJ2-2 gives the whole variable domain ETGVTQSPTHLIKTRGQQVTLRCSSQSGHNTVSWYQQALGQGPQFIFQYYREEENGRGNFPPRFSGLQFPNYSSELNVNALELDDSALYLCASSTAGRASGELFFGEGSRLTVL.

The chain carries TRBV6-1 and TRBJ2-1; D ambiguous. The germline gives CDR1 MNHNS, CDR2 SASEGT. Trimming removed 3 bases at V and 7 bases at J, with 7 bases between. The CDR3 has 12 amino acids. The CDR3 DNA is TGTGCCAGCAGTGATTGGGCAAATGAGCAGTTCTTC. Amino acid sequence: CASSDWANEQFF.

This chain uses TRBV28 with TRBJ2-6; D perhaps matches TRBD1 (5 bases). The V gene's germline CDR1 is MDHEN and CDR2 SYDVKM. This CDR3 is built from 18 residues. Trimming left V 6 bases short and J 0 bases short, with 18 bases between. CDR3 sequence reads: CASSPARQFHSGANVLTF. Here the CDR3 DNA reads TGTGCCAGCAGCCCCGCCAGACAGTTTCACTCTGGGGCCAACGTCCTGACTTTC.

In its sample, this clone was seen a few times. The CDR3 sequence: CASSLGLGRGLQETQYF. The CDR3 DNA follows: TGTGCCAGCAGTTTGGGACTGGGTCGGGGCCTTCAAGAGACCCAGTACTTC. The chain combines TRBV27 with TRBJ2-5, with D possibly being TRBD2 (6 bases). This CDR3 has 17 amino acids. Between the trimmed V and J ends, which lost 3 bases and 2 bases, there was a span of 19 bases. Germline CDR1 is MNHEY and CDR2 is SMNVEV (reference sequence).

The chain combines TRBV5-4 with TRBJ2-3; a possible D gene is TRBD1 (5 bases). There are 15 residues in the CDR3. CDR1 SGHNT and CDR2 YYREEE come from the germline V gene (reference sequence). Deletions cut 4 bases from V and 1 base from J, with 13 bases between. The CDR3 DNA sequence: TGTGCCAGCAGCGTCAGGGCGTCTGGCACAGATACGCAGTATTTT. Translating gives CASSVRASGTDTQYF.

This chain links TRBV28 with TRBJ1-5, with TRBD1 matching 9 bases. With 2 bases clipped from V and 0 bases from J, the junction kept 8 bases outside the gene matches. Germline V lookup: CDR1 MDHEN, CDR2 SYDVKM. The length of the CDR3 is 18 residues. The CDR3: CASSLITGGAGSNQPQHF. Here the CDR3 DNA reads TGTGCCAGCAGTTTAATCACAGGGGGCGCGGGTAGCAATCAGCCCCAGCATTTT.

The rearrangement links TRBV9 to TRBJ2-2; the match to TRBD2 covers 10 bases. V lost 0 bases to trimming and J lost 7 bases; unmatched junction nucleotides: 6. This CDR3 has 16 residues. CDR1 and CDR2 from the germline V gene are SGDLS and YYNGEE. The chain's CDR3 is CASSVGLAGAGGELFF. In nucleotides, the CDR3 is TGTGCCAGCAGCGTAGGTCTAGCGGGAGCTGGCGGGGAGCTGTTTTTT.

This rearrangement joins TRBV11-2 to TRBJ2-2, with 8 bases lining up with TRBD2. V lost 2 bases to trimming and J lost 6 bases; unmatched junction nucleotides: 8. Germline V gene sequence: CDR1 SGHAT, CDR2 FQNNGV. The CDR3 totals 16 residues. The CDR3 DNA follows: TGTGCCAGCAGCTTAAACAGCGGGGGATTTTCCGGGGAGCTGTTTTTT. This sequence encodes CASSLNSGGFSGELFF.

The chain employs TRBV9 and TRBJ2-3; 14 nucleotides agree with TRBD2. The germline V gene has CDR1 SGDLS and CDR2 YYNGEE. After removal of 4 bases from V and 4 bases from J, the junction contained 5 bases not matched to a gene. CDR3 length: 16 amino acids. The CDR3 nucleotides are TGTGCCAGCAGCTTTGGGACTAGCGGGAGCGCAGATACGCAGTATTTT. Its translation is CASSFGTSGSADTQYF.

The chain joins TRBV9 to TRBJ2-3, with a weak D call TRBD1 (6 bases). The CDR3 runs to 15 residues. V gave up 4 bases and J gave up 4 bases, with 16 bases separating them. From germline, CDR1 is SGDLS and CDR2 YYNGEE. The CDR3 sequence: CASSTQGGTADTQYF. CDR3 DNA: TGTGCCAGCAGCACACAAGGGGGTACGGCAGATACGCAGTATTTT.

This chain connects TRBV7-2 to TRBJ1-5; 7 bases match TRBD1. The J segment lost 5 bases and the V segment lost 5 bases, leaving 9 bases of the junction unmatched. The CDR3 runs to 15 residues. Germline lookup yields CDR1 SGHTA and CDR2 FQGNSA. This CDR3 is CASSLTGWKDQPQHF. CDR3 DNA: TGTGCCAGCAGCCTGACAGGGTGGAAGGATCAGCCCCAGCATTTT.

This chain connects TRBV6-5 to TRBJ1-5; possibly TRBD1 for D (6 bases). Trimming cost V 0 bases and J 11 bases, with 17 bases left between them. The CDR3 spans 15 residues. CDR1 is MNHEY, CDR2 SVGAGI, per germline. For the CDR3, the DNA is TGTGCCAGCAGTTACTCGGGGGGGCAGGGAGTGACCCAGCATTTT. This gives the protein CASSYSGGQGVTQHF.

The V gene is TRBV5-1, the J gene TRBJ1-1; D is undetermined. From germline, CDR1 is SGHRS and CDR2 YFSETQ. There are 15 residues in the CDR3. Deletions cut 4 bases from V and 1 base from J, with 14 bases between. The CDR3 loop is CASSLHLGENTEAFF. CDR3 DNA: TGCGCCAGCAGCCTACACCTGGGAGAGAACACTGAAGCTTTCTTT.

V is TRBV4-3 and J is TRBJ2-7, with 7 bases that match TRBD2. Germline V gene data show CDR1 as LGHNA and CDR2 as YSLEER. The CDR3 sequence is 17 residues long. The V segment lost 6 bases and the J segment 9 bases; nucleotides outside the gene matches: 23. CDR3: CASSEGRATPTLRGQYF. The DNA of the CDR3 is TGCGCCAGCAGTGAAGGGAGGGCTACTCCCACACTACGAGGGCAGTACTTC.

The V gene is TRBV7-3, the J gene TRBJ1-1; TRBD1 matches 9 bases. CDR3 length: 13 residues. Germline V gene lookup returns CDR1 SGHTA and CDR2 FQGTGA. Unmatched junction bases numbered 6, after V lost 5 bases and J lost 8 bases. The CDR3 region has the DNA TGTGCCAGCAGCAGGGACAGGGAAAACGAAGCTTTCTTT. It specifies CASSRDRENEAFF.

The table lists this clone with a count of one. This chain links TRBV11-2 with TRBJ2-1, with TRBD2 matching over 10 bases. V lost 2 bases to trimming and J lost 6 bases; unmatched junction nucleotides: 10. The germline gives CDR1 SGHAT, CDR2 FQNNGV. This CDR3 has 17 residues. The CDR3 loop reads CASSLFTASGSGNEQFF. The CDR3 nucleotides are TGTGCCAGCAGCTTATTCACGGCTAGCGGGAGTGGCAATGAGCAGTTCTTC. The full variable domain, in which reference TRBV11-2 and TRBJ2-1 provide the parts outside the CDR3, is EAGVAQSPRYKIIEKRQSVAFWCNPISGHATLYWYQQILGQGPKLLIQFQNNGVVDDSQLPKDRFSAERLKGVDSTLKIQPAKLEDSAVYLCASSLFTASGSGNEQFFGPGTRLTVL.

This rearrangement joins TRBV11-2 to TRBJ2-5; possible D gene TRBD1, 5 bases. CDR3 length equals 15 residues. Germline V gene lookup returns CDR1 SGHAT and CDR2 FQNNGV. V gave up 2 bases and J gave up 2 bases, with 12 bases separating them. The CDR3 region is CASSLTGQGQETQYF. CDR3 nucleotides: TGTGCCAGCAGCTTAACTGGACAAGGTCAAGAGACCCAGTACTTC.

The genes are TRBV13 and TRBJ2-3; no firm D call. From germline, CDR1 is PRHDT and CDR2 FYEKMQ (reference sequence). The V and J ends lost 3 bases and 4 bases respectively, with 17 bases between them. CDR3 size: 16 residues. Written as DNA, the CDR3 is TGTGCCAGCAGCTTTAGAACAGCCATACCCTCAGATACGCAGTATTTT. This sequence encodes CASSFRTAIPSDTQYF.